Each of the 30 T cell receptor beta chains below was sequenced from the same sample in a study of blood T cell repertoires in COVID-19. Measured with immunoSEQ multiplex PCR; TCRdb has only the in-frame clones, and not every one. The data contain 190,000 or so clones, roughly 82% of them singletons. The specimen was PBMCs or T cells enriched from blood (not recorded which). These receptors were taken from a young woman who had recovered from COVID-19.

The V and J genes are TRBV6-2 or TRBV6-3 and TRBJ2-1; D perhaps matches TRBD1 (6 bases). In germline, CDR1 is MNHEY, CDR2 SVGEGT. The V and J ends lost 6 bases and 9 bases respectively, with 12 bases between them. CDR3 size: 12 residues. The CDR3 DNA sequence: TGTGCCAGCAGCCACACAGGGATTGAGCAGTTCTTC. Protein sequence: CASSHTGIEQFF.

In DNA form, the CDR3 reads TGTGCCAGCAGCTTAGTGCCTAGCGGGAGGCCCTACAATGAGCAGTTCTTC. It translates to CASSLVPSGRPYNEQFF. V gene TRBV7-9 combines with J gene TRBJ2-1; 11 bases agree with TRBD2. V gave up 1 base and J gave up 2 bases; unmatched junction bases: 4. Germline values: CDR1 SEHNR, CDR2 FQNEAQ (reference sequence). There are 17 residues in the CDR3.

This rearrangement joins TRBV30 to TRBJ2-4, with 10 positions matching TRBD2. The CDR3 loop spans 20 amino acids. V was clipped by 2 bases and J by 1 base; unmatched bases: 17. Germline CDR1 is GTSNPN and CDR2 is SVGIG (reference sequence). The CDR3 region is CAWSLGVLGSGRGAKNIQYF. In DNA form, the CDR3 reads TGTGCCTGGAGTTTGGGAGTCCTGGGAAGCGGGAGGGGGGCCAAAAACATTCAGTACTTC.

Many counts were recorded for this clone. V is TRBV18 and J is TRBJ1-6, with 7 bases identical to TRBD1. The CDR3 spans 14 residues. CDR1 is KGHSH, CDR2 LQKENI, per germline. Trimming at V came to 6 bases and at J to 5 bases, leaving 4 bases not matched to a gene. CDR3 sequence (DNA): TGTGCCAGCTCCTCACAGGGGAATAATTCACCCCTCCACTTT. This codes for CASSSQGNNSPLHF.

This sequence joins TRBV19 and TRBJ2-1, with D unresolved. This CDR3 is 13 amino acids long. Germline CDR1 LNHDA, CDR2 SQIVND (reference sequence). V lost 5 bases and J 4 bases, leaving 9 bases between the germline ends. The CDR3 loop is CASSSDWYNEQFF. CDR3 DNA: TGTGCCAGTAGTTCAGACTGGTACAATGAGCAGTTCTTC.

The chain couples TRBV28 to TRBJ2-3, with 7 bases aligning to TRBD1. From germline, CDR1 is MDHEN and CDR2 SYDVKM. The CDR3 covers 14 residues. V was clipped by 4 bases and J by 2 bases; unmatched bases: 3. CDR3 protein: CASSSGTDTDTQYF. The CDR3 DNA reads as TGTGCCAGCAGTTCCGGGACAGACACAGATACGCAGTATTTT.

V is TRBV23-1 and J is TRBJ1-5, with TRBD1 identical over 9 bases. TRBV23-1 is annotated as an ORF whose role is uncertain. This CDR3 region has 18 residues. The junction had 11 bases not matched to a gene; V was cut back by 1 base and J by 4 bases. The CDR3 nucleotides are TGCGCCAGCAGTCAATTGAGTCTAGGACAGGGGTCTAATCAGCCCCAGCATTTT. Translation: CASSQLSLGQGSNQPQHF.

The chain has TRBV14 and TRBJ2-1, with 8 bases aligning to TRBD2. Germline V CDR1 and CDR2: SGHDN, FVKESK. CDR3 length: 17 amino acids. The junction had 9 bases not matched to a gene; V was cut back by 5 bases and J by 0 bases. In nucleotides, the CDR3 is TGTGCCAGCAGCGACGGGGCGGGAGGCAACTCCTACAATGAGCAGTTCTTC. The encoded protein is CASSDGAGGNSYNEQFF.

The chain couples TRBV28 to TRBJ1-2; no firm D call. Germline CDR1 and CDR2: MDHEN and SYDVKM. This CDR3 spans 14 amino acids. Trimming cost V 2 bases and J 4 bases, with 11 bases left between them. The CDR3 bases are TGTGCCAGCAGTTTAGACACCAAGATCTATGGCTACACCTTC. Amino acid sequence: CASSLDTKIYGYTF.

This clone came up once. The chain recombines TRBV28 with TRBJ1-5, with D unresolved. V gave up 4 bases and J gave up 0 bases, with 7 bases separating them. The length of the CDR3 is 14 residues. Per the germline V gene, CDR1 is MDHEN and CDR2 is SYDVKM. The CDR3 loop reads CASSSADSNQPQHF. The CDR3 coding sequence is TGTGCCAGCAGTTCGGCGGATAGCAATCAGCCCCAGCATTTT.

The chain is built from TRBV7-3 and TRBJ2-3; TRBD2 matches at 8 bases. The J segment lost 6 bases and the V segment lost 5 bases, leaving 10 bases of the junction unmatched. This CDR3 is 15 amino acids long. Germline V CDR1 and CDR2: SGHTA, FQGTGA. In DNA, the CDR3 is TGTGCCAGCAGCACCTCAAGCGGGAGCGTGGATACGCAGTATTTT. Amino acids: CASSTSSGSVDTQYF. Together with reference TRBV7-3 and TRBJ2-3, the CDR3 gives the full variable domain: GAGVSQTPSNKVTEKGKYVELRCDPISGHTALYWYRQSLGQGPEFLIYFQGTGAADDSGLPNDRFFAVRPEGSVSTLKIQRTERGDSAVYLCASSTSSGSVDTQYFGPGTRLTVL.

CDR3 nucleotide sequence: TGTGCCAGCAGACAACTAGCGGGAGGGCCATCGACGCACTACGAGCAGTACTTC. As protein: CASRQLAGGPSTHYEQYF. The chain joins TRBV7-9 to TRBJ2-7; 13 bases are shared with TRBD2. Germline V gene sequence: CDR1 SEHNR, CDR2 FQNEAQ (reference sequence). The CDR3 runs 18 residues. Trimming at V came to 6 bases and at J to 3 bases, leaving 14 bases not matched to a gene. The complete variable domain, with remaining parts taken from reference TRBV7-9 and TRBJ2-7, reads DTGVSQNPRHKITKRGQNVTFRCDPISEHNRLYWYRQTLGQGPEFLTYFQNEAQLEKSRLLSDRFSAERPKGSFSTLEIQRTEQGDSAMYLCASRQLAGGPSTHYEQYFGPGTRLTVT.

V is TRBV28 and J is TRBJ2-2; 11 bases are shared with TRBD2. The CDR3 sequence is 18 residues long. In germline, CDR1 is MDHEN, CDR2 SYDVKM. J gave up 1 base and V 6 bases, and 10 bases lay outside the gene matches. The DNA of the CDR3 is TGTGCCAGCAGCAAAAAATTGACTAGCGGGGTGAACACCGGGGAGCTGTTTTTT. It codes for CASSKKLTSGVNTGELFF.

This chain uses TRBV5-6 with TRBJ1-1, with 10 positions matching TRBD1. Germline V gene data show CDR1 as SGHDT and CDR2 as YYEEEE. The CDR3 length is 15 residues. The junction had 6 bases not matched to a gene; V was cut back by 3 bases and J by 4 bases. The CDR3 DNA reads TGTGCCAGCAGCTGGGGACAGGGGTTAGGCACTGAAGCTTTCTTT. Translating gives CASSWGQGLGTEAFF.

This clone appeared a single time. This sequence joins TRBV10-3 and TRBJ1-1; possible D gene TRBD1, 6 bases. V was trimmed by 6 bases and J by 8 bases, leaving 13 bases between them. From germline, CDR1 is ENHRY and CDR2 SYGVKD. This CDR3 region has 12 residues. Written as DNA, the CDR3 is TGTGCCATCAGAGCATCAACAGGGGAAGCTTTCTTT. It codes for CAIRASTGEAFF.

The count of this clone is one. The V call is TRBV10-3, the J call TRBJ2-3; a weak D match, TRBD1 (5 bases). Deletions cut 7 bases from V and 7 bases from J, with 21 bases between. The germline V gene encodes CDR1 ENHRY and CDR2 SYGVKD. This CDR3 is 15 amino acids long. The CDR3 spells CAIMAGSSEKNTQYF. In DNA, the CDR3 is TGTGCCATCATGGCAGGGTCCAGTGAAAAGAATACGCAGTATTTT.

This sequence joins TRBV28 and TRBJ1-1; D possibly corresponds to TRBD1 (5 bases). CDR1 and CDR2 from the germline V gene are MDHEN and SYDVKM. Trimming pared 8 bases from V and 4 bases from J, leaving 14 bases between. The CDR3 has 13 amino acids. The CDR3 here is CASLPSRGTEAFF. The CDR3 bases are TGTGCCAGCCTCCCTAGTAGGGGCACTGAAGCTTTCTTT.

About this clone itself: At one end, the junction sequence differs from germline, possibly due to a read error. The V and J genes are TRBV12-3 or TRBV12-4 and TRBJ2-3; TRBD2 is a possible D gene (5 bases). The CDR3 loop spans 13 amino acids. The CDR3 nucleotides are TGTGCCAGCAGTTTAGGTGGGGAGCTAAACCCGGTTTTT. As protein: CASSLGGELNPVF.

This clone was picked up one time. This chain uses TRBV27 with TRBJ2-7; D is possibly TRBD2 (5 bases). This CDR3 contains 16 residues. V lost 5 bases, J lost 6 bases, and 23 bases lay in between. CDR1 is MNHEY and CDR2 is SMNVEV in the germline V gene (reference sequence). CDR3 coding DNA: TGTGCCAGCAGTCGCCCGACGACTACCTACCCTAGCGAGCAGTACTTC. It translates to CASSRPTTTYPSEQYF.

The V call is TRBV6-5, the J call TRBJ1-6; TRBD1 is a possible D gene (5 bases). CDR3 length: 12 residues. Trimming took 4 bases from V and 9 from J, leaving 7 bases between them. Germline lookup yields CDR1 MNHEY and CDR2 SVGAGI. CDR3 nucleotides: TGTGCCAGCAGTTTCCAGGGTTCACCCCTCCACTTT. It is translated as CASSFQGSPLHF.

This chain uses TRBV4-1 with TRBJ2-5; D not certain. CDR3 length equals 14 residues. The V end was cut by 2 bases, the J end by 1 base, with 8 bases between. Germline values: CDR1 MGHRA, CDR2 YSYEKL. CDR3 coding DNA: TGCGCCAGCAGCCAATATGTGGCCCAAGAGACCCAGTACTTC. Residues: CASSQYVAQETQYF.

This chain uses TRBV3-1 (or the pseudogene TRBV3-2) with TRBJ2-2, with 8 bases that match TRBD2. Germline CDR1 is LGHDT and CDR2 is YNNKEL (reference sequence). V shed 2 bases, J shed 2 bases, and the junction held 4 bases outside the gene matches. The CDR3 length is 16 residues. CDR3 in DNA: TGTGCCAGCAGCCAAACTAGCGGAGGCAACACCGGGGAGCTGTTTTTT. Its protein is CASSQTSGGNTGELFF.

The genes are TRBV5-6 and TRBJ2-5, with a possible D match to TRBD2 (6 bases). V shed 2 bases and J shed 5 bases, with 16 bases lying between them. The CDR3 runs 15 residues. The germline V gene encodes CDR1 SGHDT and CDR2 YYEEEE. The CDR3 DNA reads as TGTGCCAGCAGCTTCGGGGCGGGATCGTTTGAGACCCAGTACTTC. It is translated as CASSFGAGSFETQYF.

The V and J genes are TRBV10-3 and TRBJ1-2; no reliable D call. With 4 bases removed from V and 1 base from J, the gap between germline ends came to 13 bases. CDR3 size: 15 residues. Germline-derived CDR1 and CDR2 are ENHRY and SYGVKD. The CDR3 is CAISATQFLNYGYTF. The CDR3 DNA follows: TGTGCCATCAGTGCCACACAGTTCCTTAACTATGGCTACACCTTC.

V usage is TRBV13 and J usage is TRBJ2-3, with D perhaps TRBD1 (6 bases). The CDR3 is 13 amino acids. The germline CDR1 and CDR2 sequences are PRHDT and FYEKMQ (reference sequence). The V end lost 5 bases, the J end lost 3 bases, and 9 bases lay between the germline ends. The CDR3 reads CASSPQGTDTQYF. In DNA, the CDR3 is TGTGCCAGCAGCCCCCAGGGGACAGATACGCAGTATTTT.

The J gene is TRBJ1-1, the V gene TRBV3-1 (or the pseudogene TRBV3-2); possible D gene TRBD1, 5 bases. V was pared by 1 base and J by 4 bases, with 10 bases between. This CDR3 region has 14 residues. From germline, CDR1 is LGHDT and CDR2 YNNKEL (reference sequence). The CDR3 loop is CASSQGGGFTEAFF. CDR3 nucleotide sequence: TGTGCCAGCAGCCAAGGGGGGGGTTTCACTGAAGCTTTCTTT.

V gene TRBV11-2 combines with J gene TRBJ2-7; no firm D call. CDR3 length: 12 residues. Germline CDR1 SGHAT, CDR2 FQNNGV. The V end lost 0 bases, the J end lost 3 bases, and 3 bases lay between the germline ends. The CDR3 is CASSLDRYEQYF. The CDR3 coding sequence is TGTGCCAGCAGCTTAGACCGCTACGAGCAGTACTTC.

The genes are TRBV10-2 and TRBJ2-2, with D possibly matching TRBD1 (6 bases). Germline V gene sequence: CDR1 WSHSY, CDR2 SAAADI. CDR3 length: 14 residues. V lost 5 bases to trimming and J lost 5 bases, with 12 bases between them. The CDR3 region has the DNA TGCGCCAGCAGTCCGTCAGGGGCGACCGGGGAGCTGTTTTTT. This sequence encodes CASSPSGATGELFF.

V gene TRBV10-3 combines with J gene TRBJ2-7, with 8 positions matching TRBD2. The CDR3 contains 13 residues. From germline, CDR1 is ENHRY and CDR2 SYGVKD. The junction had 4 bases not matched to a gene; V was cut back by 8 bases and J by 1 base. For the CDR3, the DNA is TGTGCCATCGGGGGACTAGGGTCCTACGAGCAGTACTTC. Protein sequence: CAIGGLGSYEQYF.

CDR3 in amino acids: CASSQPGNSPLHF. CDR3 DNA: TGTGCCAGTAGTCAGCCGGGTAATTCACCCCTCCACTTT. V usage is TRBV19 and J usage is TRBJ1-6; D remains unclear. CDR1 and CDR2 (germline): LNHDA, SQIVND (reference sequence). The CDR3 length is 13 residues. Trimming left V 5 bases short and J 6 bases short, with 8 bases between.